The clone carrying this T cell receptor beta chain occurred many times. Its antigen is still unknown. Time point defined: newly diagnosed GD, antithyroid drugs for less than 3 months. With RNA extracted from PBMCs as input, the TCR library was made. Trimming stripped 5 bases from V and 5 bases from J, with 16 bases between. The CDR3 has 13 amino acids. Germline V gives CDR1 DFQATT, CDR2 SNEGSKA (reference sequence). This entry comes from a study of regulatory T cells in long-lasting Graves disease. Construction of the TCR beta libraries employed iRepertoire HTBI primers in conjunction with Arm-PCR of CDR3 regions. TCRdb ran MiXCR on the multiplex PCR reads and lists one entry per CDR3 protein. Seen here are some 400,000 distinct CDR3 sequences, more than 12% observed once, and the top ten hold 16%. Study-wide results and caveats: Persistent Graves' patients showed reduced TCR diversity versus newly diagnosed patients.

These data were likewise used in another study, on T cells in Graves' hyperthyroidism and ophthalmopathy. From that second work: Using the HTBI primer set, a first-round RT-PCR was run on the TCR CDR3.

This chain uses TRBV20-1 with TRBJ2-7, with D unclear. Sequencing used peripheral blood mononuclear cells (PBMCs), obtained at new diagnosis, from a patient treated with antithyroid drugs. The source is a woman between 25 and 40 years old with Graves disease. The CDR3 loop is CSAAPLSAHEQYF. DNA for the CDR3: TGCAGTGCTGCTCCTCTATCAGCCCACGAGCAGTACTTC.